The rows below give T cell receptor beta chains drawn from one sample of a study of T cell changes during pregnancy in multiple sclerosis. Only in-frame clones appear in the TCRdb table, and some are missing; sequencing was by immunoSEQ multiplex PCR. The repertoire consists of about 87,000 clones, with 93% occurring once and the leading ten covering around 1.4%. The sample was peripheral blood, taken in the third trimester of pregnancy. These TCRs come from a female donor in good health, enrolled as a control in a pregnancy study. CDR3s leave out the opening cysteine and the closing phenylalanine or tryptophan.

TRBV5-1,TRBJ2-2,ASSPVFGTGELF
TRBV5-1,TRBJ2-7,ASSPETSAYEQY
TRBV27,TRBJ1-1,ASSLLGTNTEAF
TRBV14,TRBJ1-1,ASSPTGTANTEAF
TRBV5-1,TRBJ2-1,ASSREPLAGGYNEQF
TRBV19,TRBJ2-7,ASSIPGDSSYEQY
TRBV30,TRBJ1-1,AWSTGPNTEAF
TRBV19,TRBJ2-1,ASSHGGILRWNEQF
TRBV27,TRBJ2-3,ASSLLGATAPDTQY
TRBV28,TRBJ1-5,ASISILGVGNQPQH